This is a list of T cell receptor beta chains from one sample in a study of blood T cell repertoires in COVID-19. Repertoires were generated with immunoSEQ multiplex PCR, while TCRdb's copy carries only in-frame clones and drops some. The sample has 210,000 or so clones; 84% are singletons. Specimen: peripheral blood. These receptors originate from a woman older than 75 with COVID-19, enrolled during active disease. Both conserved end residues are part of each CDR3. Fields, in order: J gene, V gene, D gene, clone size, CDR3 protein, CDR3 DNA. The D gene is left open where the match is weak. Clone sizes are given selectively: once, few, many, or a class where the clone is expanded.

TRBJ2-3 TRBV6-1 TRBD2 . CASSEGPGTSGGMMYF TGTGCCAGCAGTGAAGGACCCGGGACTAGCGGTGGGATGATGTATTTT
TRBJ1-1 TRBV29-1 . few CSVERQTNTEAFF TGCAGCGTTGAACGACAGACGAACACTGAAGCTTTCTTT
TRBJ1-6 TRBV28 TRBD1 . CASRRTGVGDSPLHF TGTGCCAGCAGACGGACAGGGGTTGGGGATTCACCCCTCCACTTT
TRBJ1-5 TRBV2 . . CASSESSGRNQPQHF TGTGCCAGCAGTGAATCATCGGGGAGGAATCAGCCCCAGCATTTT
TRBJ1-1 TRBV12-3/TRBV12-4 . . CASSQNGPFQAFF TGTGCCAGCAGTCAAAATGGGCCTTTTCAAGCTTTCTTT
TRBJ2-1 TRBV4-2 TRBD2 . CASSRGSGSIIEQFF TGTGCCAGCAGCCGGGGTAGCGGGAGTATTATTGAGCAGTTCTTC
TRBJ2-2 TRBV5-1 TRBD2 . CASTPGGTGELFF TGCGCCAGCACCCCCGGGGGGACCGGGGAGCTGTTTTTT
TRBJ1-3 TRBV19 . . CASTLPMASGNTIYF TGTGCCAGTACTCTCCCGATGGCCTCTGGAAACACCATATATTTT
TRBJ1-5 TRBV2 . . CASSDYSNQPQHF TGTGCCAGCAGTGATTATAGCAATCAGCCCCAGCATTTT
TRBJ2-4 TRBV6-5 TRBD2 once CASRRTRGNIQYF TGTGCCAGCAGACGGACTAGAGGAAACATTCAGTACTTC
TRBJ1-5 TRBV19 . . CASGSHGRVLYSNQPQHF TGTGCCAGCGGCTCTCACGGCAGGGTCTTATATAGCAATCAGCCCCAGCATTTT
TRBJ2-2 TRBV7-2 . many CASSLARADTGELFF TGTGCCAGCAGCTTAGCTAGAGCCGACACCGGGGAGCTGTTTTTT
TRBJ1-1 TRBV5-1 . . CASSITENTEAFF TGCGCCAGCAGCATAACAGAGAACACTGAAGCTTTCTTT
TRBJ2-7 TRBV2 TRBD2 few CASSAGTSAVQYF TGTGCCAGCAGTGCTGGGACTAGCGCCGTGCAGTACTTC
TRBJ1-2 TRBV3-1/TRBV3-2 . . CASSQGERRRVAGYTF TGTGCCAGCAGCCAAGGTGAGCGGCGGCGGGTTGCTGGCTACACCTTC
TRBJ2-7 TRBV18 . . CASSPSGIEQYF TGTGCCAGCTCACCGTCAGGGATCGAGCAGTACTTC
TRBJ2-2 TRBV7-9 . few CASSFGATGELFF TGTGCCAGCAGCTTTGGGGCCACCGGGGAGCTGTTTTTT
TRBJ1-1 TRBV18 TRBD1 . CASSPPSGQAGNTEAFF TGTGCCAGCTCACCACCGAGCGGACAGGCCGGGAACACTGAAGCTTTCTTT
TRBJ1-3 TRBV6-1 . . CASSEIQTVLSGNTIYF TGTGCCAGCAGTGAAATACAGACAGTTCTGAGCGGAAACACCATATATTTT
TRBJ1-2 TRBV27 . . CASSLFGPGNYGYTF .
TRBJ2-5 TRBV29-1 . . CSVGRTVKETQYF TGCAGCGTTGGTCGGACAGTGAAAGAGACCCAGTACTTC
TRBJ2-5 TRBV5-1 TRBD2 . CASSLGLAGGPGEETQYF TGCGCCAGCAGCTTGGGACTAGCGGGGGGGCCGGGTGAAGAGACCCAGTACTTC
TRBJ1-2 TRBV5-1 . . CASSLDSGVTFF TGCGCCAGCAGCTTGGATTCGGGGGTGACATTCTTC
TRBJ1-2 TRBV6-5 TRBD1 . CASSYATGSDGYTF TGTGCCAGCAGTTACGCGACAGGGAGCGATGGCTACACCTTC
TRBJ1-6 TRBV3-1/TRBV3-2 TRBD1 once CASSSQGQGNSPLHF TGTGCCAGCAGCTCCCAGGGACAGGGTAATTCACCCCTCCACTTT
TRBJ2-7 TRBV15 . . CATSSPDGSQSYEQYF TGTGCCACCAGCAGCCCTGACGGGTCCCAATCCTACGAGCAGTACTTC
TRBJ2-5 TRBV2 TRBD2 once CASLAGNLETQYF TGTGCCAGTCTAGCGGGCAATCTCGAGACCCAGTACTTC
TRBJ1-2 TRBV29-1 . . CSAIEGVDYGYTF TGCAGCGCTATTGAAGGGGTCGACTATGGCTACACCTTC
TRBJ1-4 TRBV12-3/TRBV12-4 . once CASSSPREKLFF TGTGCCAGCAGTTCCCCCCGGGAAAAACTGTTTTTT
TRBJ1-5 TRBV2 . few CASSVDRSNQPQHF TGTGCCAGCAGCGTCGACAGAAGCAATCAGCCCCAGCATTTT
TRBJ2-1 TRBV6-5 . . CASTFVSAEYNEQFF TGTGCCAGCACCTTCGTGTCCGCGGAATACAATGAGCAGTTCTTC
TRBJ1-5 TRBV2 . . CASNRGGNQPQHF TGTGCCAGCAACCGTGGAGGTAATCAGCCCCAGCATTTT
TRBJ2-1 TRBV5-1 TRBD1 few CASSFWVGGGQGDLKHNEQFF TGCGCCAGCAGCTTCTGGGTTGGAGGGGGACAGGGGGACCTTAAACACAATGAGCAGTTCTTC
TRBJ2-7 TRBV11-2 . . CASSLRETYEQYF TGTGCCAGCAGTTTAAGGGAGACCTACGAGCAGTACTTC
TRBJ2-7 TRBV6-6 TRBD2 . CASSPSFWGRTSGRAIEQYF TGTGCCAGCAGCCCATCCTTTTGGGGGCGGACTAGCGGGAGGGCGATTGAGCAGTACTTC
TRBJ2-3 TRBV28 . . CASSAPVATDTQYF TGTGCCAGCAGTGCCCCCGTGGCCACAGATACGCAGTATTTT
TRBJ1-1 TRBV28 . . CASPPNLGRNTEAFF TGTGCCAGTCCACCCAATCTCGGGAGAAACACTGAAGCTTTCTTT
TRBJ1-5 TRBV7-3 . . CASSLDGNQPQHF TGTGCCAGCAGCTTAGACGGGAATCAGCCCCAGCATTTT
TRBJ1-3 TRBV10-2 TRBD1 . CASSYPETGVVGAANTIYF TGCGCCAGCAGTTACCCCGAGACAGGGGTTGTCGGGGCGGCGAACACCATATATTTT
TRBJ2-3 TRBV3-1/TRBV3-2 TRBD1 . CASSQDPGTDTYF TGTGCCAGCAGCCAAGACCCCGGGACAGATACGTATTTT
TRBJ2-7 TRBV7-8 TRBD1 . CASSTRDRAYEQYF TGTGCCAGCAGCACGAGAGACAGGGCCTACGAGCAGTACTTC